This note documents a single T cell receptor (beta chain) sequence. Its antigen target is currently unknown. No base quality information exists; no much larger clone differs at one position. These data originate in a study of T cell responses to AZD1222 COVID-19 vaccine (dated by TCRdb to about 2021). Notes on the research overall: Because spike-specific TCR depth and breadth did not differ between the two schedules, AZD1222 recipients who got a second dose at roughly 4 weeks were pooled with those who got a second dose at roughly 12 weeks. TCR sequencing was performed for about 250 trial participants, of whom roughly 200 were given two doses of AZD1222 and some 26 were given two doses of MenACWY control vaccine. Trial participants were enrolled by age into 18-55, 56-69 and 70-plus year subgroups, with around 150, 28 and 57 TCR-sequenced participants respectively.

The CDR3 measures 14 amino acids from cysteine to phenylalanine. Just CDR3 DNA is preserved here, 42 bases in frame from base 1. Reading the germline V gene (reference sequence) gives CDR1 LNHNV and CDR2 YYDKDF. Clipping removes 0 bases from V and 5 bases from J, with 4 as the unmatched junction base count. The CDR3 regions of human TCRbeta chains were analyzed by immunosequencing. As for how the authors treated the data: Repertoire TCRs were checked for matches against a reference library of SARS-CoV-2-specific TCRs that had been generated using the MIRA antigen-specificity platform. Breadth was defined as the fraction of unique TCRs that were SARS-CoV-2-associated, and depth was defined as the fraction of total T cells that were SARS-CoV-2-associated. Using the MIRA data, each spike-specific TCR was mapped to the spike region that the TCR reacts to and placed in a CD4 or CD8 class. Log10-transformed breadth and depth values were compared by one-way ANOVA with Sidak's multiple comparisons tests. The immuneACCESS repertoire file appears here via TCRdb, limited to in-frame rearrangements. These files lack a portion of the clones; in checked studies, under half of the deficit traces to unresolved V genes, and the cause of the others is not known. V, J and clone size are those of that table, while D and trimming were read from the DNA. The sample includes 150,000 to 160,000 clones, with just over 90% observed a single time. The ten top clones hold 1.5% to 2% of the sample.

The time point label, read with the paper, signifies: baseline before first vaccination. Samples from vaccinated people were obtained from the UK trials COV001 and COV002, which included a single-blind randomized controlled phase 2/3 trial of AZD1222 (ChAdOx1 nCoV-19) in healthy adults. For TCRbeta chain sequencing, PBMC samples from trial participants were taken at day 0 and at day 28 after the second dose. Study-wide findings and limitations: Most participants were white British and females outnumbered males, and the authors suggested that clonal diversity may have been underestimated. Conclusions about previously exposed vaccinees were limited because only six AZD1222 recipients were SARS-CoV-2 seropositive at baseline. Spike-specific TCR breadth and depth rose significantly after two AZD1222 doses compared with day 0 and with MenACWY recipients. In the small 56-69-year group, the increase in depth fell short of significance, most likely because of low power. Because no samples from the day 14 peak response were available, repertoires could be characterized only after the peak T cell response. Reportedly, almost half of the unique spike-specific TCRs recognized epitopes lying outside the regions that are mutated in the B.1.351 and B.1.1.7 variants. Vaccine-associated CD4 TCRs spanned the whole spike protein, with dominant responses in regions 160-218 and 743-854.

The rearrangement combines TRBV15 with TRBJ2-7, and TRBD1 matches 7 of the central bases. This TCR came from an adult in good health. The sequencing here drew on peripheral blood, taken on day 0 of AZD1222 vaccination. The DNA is TGTGCCACCAGCAGAGATCCGACAGGGAACGAGCAGTACTTC. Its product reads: CATSRDPTGNEQYF.